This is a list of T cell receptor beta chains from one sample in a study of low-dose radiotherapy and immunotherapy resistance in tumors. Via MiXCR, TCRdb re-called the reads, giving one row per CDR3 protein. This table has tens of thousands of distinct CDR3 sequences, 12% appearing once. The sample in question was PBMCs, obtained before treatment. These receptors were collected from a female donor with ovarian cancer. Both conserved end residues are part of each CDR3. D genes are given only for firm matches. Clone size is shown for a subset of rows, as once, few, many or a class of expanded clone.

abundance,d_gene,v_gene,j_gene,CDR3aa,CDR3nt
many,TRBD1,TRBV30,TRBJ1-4,CAWRGQGSGEKLFF,TGTGCCTGGAGGGGACAGGGAAGTGGAGAAAAACTGTTTTTT
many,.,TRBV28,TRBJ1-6,CASRPGSYNSPLHF,TGTGCCAGCAGGCCGGGCTCCTATAATTCACCCCTCCACTTT
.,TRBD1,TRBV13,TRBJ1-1,CASSPGTGLGTEALF,TGTGCCAGCAGCCCTGGGACAGGGTTGGGCACTGAAGCTTTGTTT
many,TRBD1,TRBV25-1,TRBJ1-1,CASRRTGQMNTEAFF,TGTGCCAGTCGCCGGACAGGGCAGATGAACACTGAAGCTTTCTTT
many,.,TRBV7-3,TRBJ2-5,CASSRRGGETQYF,TGTGCCAGCAGCCGGAGAGGAGGAGAGACCCAGTACTTC
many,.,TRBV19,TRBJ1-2,CASSISSWRDYGYTF,TGTGCCAGTAGTATTTCAAGTTGGAGGGACTATGGCTACACCTTC
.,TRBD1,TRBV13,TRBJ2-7,CASTGQGRDEQYF,TGTGCCAGCACCGGACAGGGCAGGGACGAGCAGTACTTC
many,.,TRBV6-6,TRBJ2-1,CASSYSDSEQFF,TGTGCCAGCAGTTACTCGGATTCAGAGCAGTTCTTC
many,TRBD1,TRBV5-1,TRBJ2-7,CASSLGQGVEQYF,TGCGCCAGCAGCTTGGGACAGGGAGTCGAGCAGTACTTC
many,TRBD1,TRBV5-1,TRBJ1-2,CASSLTGTGESGYTF,TGCGCCAGCAGCCTAACCGGGACAGGCGAGTCTGGCTACACCTTC
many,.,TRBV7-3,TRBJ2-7,CASSLIGAPVYEQYF,TGTGCCAGCAGCTTAATCGGGGCGCCGGTGTACGAGCAGTACTTC
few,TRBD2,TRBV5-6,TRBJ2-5,CASSLRLAGAETQYF,TGTGCCAGCAGCTTGCGCCTAGCGGGAGCAGAGACCCAGTACTTC
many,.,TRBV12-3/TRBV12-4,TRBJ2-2,CASSVWTGELFF,TGTGCCAGCAGTGTGTGGACCGGGGAGCTGTTTTTT
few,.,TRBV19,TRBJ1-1,CASSIEGGRTEAFF,TGTGCCAGTAGTATCGAGGGGGGGCGGACTGAAGCTTTCTTT
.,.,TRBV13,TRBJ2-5,CASRPPGVGETQYF,TGTGCCAGCAGACCTCCAGGGGTGGGGGAGACCCAGTACTTC
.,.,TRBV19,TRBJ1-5,CASSITGLSNQPQHF,TGTGCCAGTAGTATTACGGGACTGTCCAATCAGCCCCAGCATTTT
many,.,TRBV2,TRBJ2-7,CASVQDDYEQYF,TGTGCCAGCGTACAAGACGATTACGAGCAGTACTTC
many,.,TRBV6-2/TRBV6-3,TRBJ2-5,CASSSDRETQYF,TGTGCCAGCAGTTCCGACCGGGAGACCCAGTACTTC
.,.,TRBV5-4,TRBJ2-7,CASKTLGKEQYF,TGTGCCAGCAAAACCCTAGGGAAGGAGCAGTACTTC
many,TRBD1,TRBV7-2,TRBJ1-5,CASSFVTGGGQPQHF,TGTGCCAGCAGCTTCGTGACAGGGGGCGGTCAGCCCCAGCATTTT
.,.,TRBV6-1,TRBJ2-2,CASSPGLTNTGELVFF,TGTGCCAGCAGTCCGGGACTGACGAACACCGGGGAGCTGGTTTTTTTT
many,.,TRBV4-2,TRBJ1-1,CASSQDRDRTEAFF,TGTGCCAGCAGCCAAGATAGGGACCGCACTGAAGCTTTCTTT
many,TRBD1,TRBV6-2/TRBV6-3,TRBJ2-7,CASSEQGTYEQYF,TGTGCCAGCAGTGAACAGGGGACCTACGAGCAGTACTTC
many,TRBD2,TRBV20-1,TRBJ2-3,CSASGTSVNTQYF,TGCAGTGCTAGCGGGACTAGCGTGAATACGCAGTATTTT
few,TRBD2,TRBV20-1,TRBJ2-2,CSAGGGGKTGELFF,TGCAGTGCTGGCGGGGGGGGGAAGACCGGGGAGCTGTTTTTT
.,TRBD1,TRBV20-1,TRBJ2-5,CSAMGTGETQYF,TGCAGTGCTATGGGGACAGGGGAGACCCAGTACTTC
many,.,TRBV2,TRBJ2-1,CASSRDTNEQFF,TGTGCCAGCAGCAGGGACACTAATGAGCAGTTCTTC
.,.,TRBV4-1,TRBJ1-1,CASSQDMNTEAFF,TGCGCCAGCAGCCAAGATATGAACACTGAAGCTTTCTTT
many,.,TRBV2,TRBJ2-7,CASSEDGGQYF,TGTGCCAGCAGTGAAGATGGTGGGCAGTACTTC
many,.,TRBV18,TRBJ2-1,CASSLGPSLYNEQFF,TGTGCCAGCTCACTGGGACCTAGCCTCTACAATGAGCAGTTCTTC
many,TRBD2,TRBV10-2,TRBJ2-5,CASSESTSGSRETQYF,TGCGCCAGCAGTGAGTCGACTAGCGGGAGTCGGGAGACCCAGTACTTC
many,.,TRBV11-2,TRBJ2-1,CASSLQRSSYNEQFF,TGTGCCAGCAGCTTACAACGCAGCTCCTACAATGAGCAGTTCTTC
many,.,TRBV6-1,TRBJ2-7,CASIPRDRSSYEQYF,TGTGCCAGCATTCCCCGGGACCGAAGCTCCTACGAGCAGTACTTC
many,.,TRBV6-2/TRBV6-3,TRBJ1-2,CASSYDRSSANYGYTF,TGTGCCAGCAGTTACGACAGGTCATCAGCTAACTATGGCTACACCTTC
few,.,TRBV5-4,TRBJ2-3,CASSLWWETTDTQYF,TGTGCCAGCAGCTTGTGGTGGGAGACCACAGATACGCAGTATTTT
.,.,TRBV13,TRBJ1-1,CASSPRQVNTEAFF,TGTGCCAGCAGCCCCCGACAGGTGAACACTGAAGCTTTCTTT
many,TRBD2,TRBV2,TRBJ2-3,CASSEVGTIPTDTQYF,TGTGCCAGCAGTGAAGTGGGGACTATACCCACAGATACGCAGTATTTT
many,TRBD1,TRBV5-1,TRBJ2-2,CASSTGQGNTGELFF,TGCGCCAGCAGCACCGGACAGGGGAACACCGGGGAGCTGTTTTTT
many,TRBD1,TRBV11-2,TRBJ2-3,CASSLTGGLSSTDTQYF,TGTGCCAGCAGCTTGACAGGGGGCCTTTCTAGCACAGATACGCAGTATTTT
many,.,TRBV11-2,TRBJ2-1,CASSLLNEQFF,TGTGCCAGCAGCTTACTTAATGAGCAGTTCTTC
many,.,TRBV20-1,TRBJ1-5,CSARVSPGQPQHF,TGCAGTGCTAGAGTTTCCCCCGGGCAGCCCCAGCATTTT
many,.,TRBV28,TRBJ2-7,CASSTDSSYEQYF,TGTGCCAGCAGTACGGACAGCTCCTACGAGCAGTACTTC
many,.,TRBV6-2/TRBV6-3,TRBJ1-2,CASSYGGYGYTF,TGTGCCAGCAGTTACGGCGGATATGGCTACACCTTC
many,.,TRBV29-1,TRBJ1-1,CSVEDWNTEAFF,TGCAGCGTTGAGGACTGGAACACTGAAGCTTTCTTT
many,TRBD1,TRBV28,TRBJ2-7,CASRTSRQGGNEQYF,TGTGCCAGCAGGACGTCCCGACAGGGGGGGAACGAGCAGTACTTC
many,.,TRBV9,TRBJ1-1,CASSVRDMNTEAFF,TGTGCCAGCAGCGTTAGAGATATGAACACTGAAGCTTTCTTT
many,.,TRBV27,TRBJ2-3,CASSLVSGTASTDTQYF,TGTGCCAGCAGTTTAGTAAGTGGGACGGCAAGCACAGATACGCAGTATTTT
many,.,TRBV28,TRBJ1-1,CASRPVRGAEAFF,TGTGCCAGCAGACCCGTCCGGGGCGCTGAAGCTTTCTTT
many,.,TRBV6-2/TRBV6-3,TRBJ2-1,CASSIPARDEQFF,TGTGCCAGCAGTATCCCTGCCCGGGATGAGCAGTTCTTC
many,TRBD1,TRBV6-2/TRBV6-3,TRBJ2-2,CASSYFGTGSPGELFF,TGTGCCAGCAGTTACTTCGGGACAGGGAGCCCCGGGGAGCTGTTTTTT
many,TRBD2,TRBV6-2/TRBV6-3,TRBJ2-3,CASRIPGLAGIPSTDTQYF,TGTGCCAGCAGGATCCCGGGACTAGCGGGGATACCTAGCACAGATACGCAGTATTTT
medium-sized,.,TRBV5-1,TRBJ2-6,CASSAGSGANVLTF,TGTGCCAGCAGTGCAGGTTCTGGGGCCAACGTCCTGACTTTC
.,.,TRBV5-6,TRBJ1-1,CASRPPGGPNTEAFF,TGTGCCAGCAGACCTCCAGGAGGCCCGAACACTGAAGCTTTCTTT
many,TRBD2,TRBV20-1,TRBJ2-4,CSARDPGGGSNIQYF,TGCAGTGCTAGAGATCCTGGCGGGGGGTCCAACATTCAGTACTTC
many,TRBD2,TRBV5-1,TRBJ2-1,CASSLPIAGGNEQFF,TGCGCCAGCAGCCTTCCCATAGCGGGAGGGAATGAGCAGTTCTTC
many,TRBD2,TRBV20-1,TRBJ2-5,CSAGSGKETQYF,TGCAGTGCTGGGAGCGGGAAAGAGACCCAGTACTTC
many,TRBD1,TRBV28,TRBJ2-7,CAITGTVVPAIDYEQYF,TGTGCCATCACGGGGACAGTAGTACCCGCAATAGACTACGAGCAGTACTTC
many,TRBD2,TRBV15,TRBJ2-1,CATSPGLAGNNEQFF,TGTGCCACCAGTCCGGGACTAGCGGGGAACAATGAGCAGTTCTTC